Below, 20 T cell receptor beta chains from the same sample are listed, as sequenced in a study of CD8+ T cells in alopecia areata. As to treatment: oral pan-JAK inhibitor, 5-10 mg twice daily. Extraction and reverse transcription of RNA yielded cDNA as the sequencing template. This table comes from immunoSEQ multiplex PCR, and its TCRdb copy is limited to in-frame clones, with some not included. The sample has over 150,000 clones; about three fifths are singletons. This material consisted of CD4+ T cells sorted from blood, taken at week 4, from a patient treated with tofacitinib. The receptors derive from a human donor with alopecia areata.

This clone was counted between two and nine times. The J gene is TRBJ1-2, the V gene TRBV19; 9 nucleotides line up with TRBD1. Germline CDR1 is LNHDA and CDR2 is SQIVND (reference sequence). The junction had 6 bases not matched to a gene; V was cut back by 5 bases and J by 5 bases. The CDR3 is 14 residues long. The CDR3 DNA reads TGTGCCAGTAGTTTCGACAGGGGGAGGTATGGCTACACCTTC. Translating it yields CASSFDRGRYGYTF.

This clone has just a few counts. This sequence joins TRBV28 and TRBJ2-6; D may be TRBD1 or TRBD2 (6 bases each). Germline values: CDR1 MDHEN, CDR2 SYDVKM. The CDR3 has 16 residues. The ends were cut back, 3 bases at V and 0 bases at J, with 9 bases in the middle. The CDR3 nucleotides read TGTGCCAGCAGTTTTAGGGGGGCCTCTGGGGCCAACGTCCTGACTTTC. Amino acid sequence: CASSFRGASGANVLTF. The full variable domain, its missing parts supplied by reference TRBV28 and TRBJ2-6, is DVKVTQSSRYLVKRTGEKVFLECVQDMDHENMFWYRQDPGLGLRLIYFSYDVKMKEKGDIPEGYSVSREKKERFSLILESASTNQTSMYLCASSFRGASGANVLTFGAGSRLTVL.

This clone was found a few times. The V and J genes are TRBV20-1 and TRBJ2-1, with D hard to call. From germline, CDR1 is DFQATT and CDR2 SNEGSKA (reference sequence). The CDR3 consists of 11 residues. This CDR3 reads CSLSSYNEQFF. Here the CDR3 DNA reads TGCAGCCTCAGCTCCTACAATGAGCAGTTCTTC.

The rearrangement links TRBV30 to TRBJ1-2, with unresolved D. The CDR3 sequence is 14 residues long. The germline gives CDR1 GTSNPN, CDR2 SVGIG (reference sequence). Trimming took 2 bases from V and 0 from J, leaving 10 bases between them. CDR3 bases: TGTGCCTGGAGTTTGAGAGTAGCTAACTATGGCTACACCTTC. This translates into CAWSLRVANYGYTF.

This clone was observed a handful of times. The V call is TRBV28, the J call TRBJ2-5; 8 bases fit TRBD1. The junction had 5 bases not matched to a gene; V was cut back by 4 bases and J by 4 bases. In germline, CDR1 is MDHEN, CDR2 SYDVKM. This CDR3 region has 14 residues. The CDR3 region is CASSSGTGGETQYF. CDR3 nucleotides: TGTGCCAGCAGTTCCGGGACAGGCGGAGAGACCCAGTACTTC.

The DNA of the CDR3 is TGTGCCAGCAGTTACAGTCGGGAGGGCGAGCAGTACTTC. The encoded protein is CASSYSREGEQYF. The V gene is TRBV6-6, the J gene TRBJ2-7, with TRBD2 matching over 8 bases. CDR1 and CDR2 (germline): MNHNY, SVGAGI (reference sequence). The CDR3 is 13 amino acids. Unmatched junction bases numbered 3, after V lost 2 bases and J lost 6 bases.

This clone has just one count. The J gene is TRBJ1-2, the V gene TRBV5-1; 8 bases fit TRBD1. V dropped 0 bases and J dropped 4; count of bases not matched to a gene: 8. The CDR3 consists of 16 residues. Germline CDR1 SGHRS, CDR2 YFSETQ. The CDR3 is CASSLGALGQGYGYTF. The DNA of the CDR3 is TGCGCCAGCAGCTTGGGGGCTCTAGGACAGGGCTATGGCTACACCTTC.

This clone has only a few counts. The chain carries TRBV10-3 and TRBJ2-2; D is undetermined. V lost 8 bases to trimming and J lost 10 bases, with 17 bases between them. This CDR3 region has 13 residues. Germline V gene lookup returns CDR1 ENHRY and CDR2 SYGVKD. The chain's CDR3 is CAISNIAVAELFF. The CDR3, as DNA: TGTGCCATCTCAAACATCGCGGTCGCGGAGCTGTTTTTT.

The chain combines TRBV11-2 with TRBJ1-4, with TRBD1 matching over 7 bases. CDR3 length: 17 amino acids. V lost 4 bases and J lost 4; bases outside the gene matches: 12. CDR1 and CDR2 from the germline V gene are SGHAT and FQNNGV. The CDR3 DNA sequence: TGTGCCAGCAGCTCTCGTCGGGACAGCGTTGATAATGAAAAACTGTTTTTT. Protein product: CASSSRRDSVDNEKLFF.

In this sample, this clone turned up once. This chain uses TRBV7-2 with TRBJ1-5; 8 positions agree with TRBD1. The CDR3 covers 14 residues. V trimming: 2 bases; J trimming: 6 bases; junction bases outside the gene matches: 3. Germline lookup yields CDR1 SGHTA and CDR2 FQGNSA. For the CDR3, the DNA is TGTGCCAGCAGCTTACAGGGGGCCGGTCAGCCCCAGCATTTT. Protein: CASSLQGAGQPQHF.

This clone showed up just a few times. V and J are TRBV7-8 and TRBJ2-6; 7 nucleotides align to TRBD1. Per germline, CDR1 SGHVS and CDR2 FQNEAQ. V was pared by 5 bases and J by 0 bases, with 7 bases of the junction left unmatched. The CDR3 runs 17 residues. This CDR3 is CASSKTGSVSGANVLTF. CDR3 nucleotides: TGTGCCAGCAGCAAGACAGGGTCCGTCTCTGGGGCCAACGTCCTGACTTTC.

In this sample, this clone turned up a few times. The rearrangement uses TRBV5-1 and TRBJ2-2; D is ambiguous. V was shortened by 3 bases and J by 4 bases, with 10 bases between the two germline ends. Per the germline V gene, CDR1 is SGHRS and CDR2 is YFSETQ. The CDR3 extends over 14 amino acids. CDR3: CASSWKIGTGELFF. CDR3 nucleotides: TGCGCCAGCAGCTGGAAAATCGGCACCGGGGAGCTGTTTTTT.

This sequence joins TRBV5-4 and TRBJ1-1; D is ambiguous. The germline V gene has CDR1 SGHNT and CDR2 YYREEE (reference sequence). This CDR3 has 18 amino acids. V dropped 0 bases and J dropped 0 bases, with 18 bases sitting between them. Here the CDR3 reads CASSLATRPDPVNTEAFF. The CDR3 DNA reads as TGTGCCAGCAGCTTGGCCACGCGCCCGGACCCCGTGAACACTGAAGCTTTCTTT.

The chain employs TRBV28 and TRBJ2-7, with 7 bases aligning to TRBD2. V was pared by 5 bases and J by 5 bases, with 12 bases of the junction left unmatched. From germline, CDR1 is MDHEN and CDR2 SYDVKM. The CDR3 totals 15 residues. CDR3 amino acids: CASSTRGEWGHEQYF. The DNA for the CDR3 is TGTGCCAGCAGTACCCGGGGGGAATGGGGTCACGAGCAGTACTTC.

The sample holds a few counts of this clone. The chain carries TRBV7-2 and TRBJ2-3; TRBD2 is a possible D gene (6 bases). The CDR3 covers 19 residues. From germline, CDR1 is SGHTA and CDR2 FQGNSA. V dropped 4 bases and J dropped 0 bases, with 23 bases sitting between them. CDR3 in DNA: TGTGCCAGCAGCTCAAACCGGGAGCGCAAACTCTCTAGCACAGATACGCAGTATTTT. It translates to CASSSNRERKLSSTDTQYF.

In this sample, this clone turned up once. V usage is TRBV29-1 and J usage is TRBJ1-6; perhaps TRBD1 as D (6 bases). Trimming pared 7 bases from V and 7 bases from J, leaving 14 bases between. Germline loops: CDR1 SQVTM, CDR2 ANQGSEA. The CDR3 loop spans 13 amino acids. CDR3 sequence reads: CSAQQGVNSPLHF. The CDR3 bases are TGCAGCGCCCAACAGGGTGTAAATTCACCCCTCCACTTT.

The chain links TRBV5-1 to TRBJ1-1, with D hard to call. This CDR3 comprises 13 residues. Trimming took 0 bases from V and 2 from J, leaving 5 bases between them. Germline V lookup: CDR1 SGHRS, CDR2 YFSETQ. The CDR3 DNA reads as TGCGCCAGCAGCTTGGAAGATAACACTGAAGCTTTCTTT. Its translation is CASSLEDNTEAFF.

This clone was seen only once. This chain joins TRBV4-2 and TRBJ1-3; no clear D gene. The ends were cut back, 4 bases at V and 4 bases at J, with 14 bases in the middle. The CDR3 contains 15 residues. Germline CDR1 and CDR2: LGHNA and YNFKEQ. The CDR3 loop reads CASSPRPSSGNTIYF. For the CDR3, the DNA is TGTGCCAGCAGCCCCCGGCCGTCTTCGGGAAACACCATATATTTT.

This chain uses TRBV30 with TRBJ1-6; 9 bases fit TRBD1. There are 14 residues in the CDR3. Germline V gene sequence: CDR1 GTSNPN, CDR2 SVGIG (reference sequence). V gave up 4 bases and J gave up 7 bases; unmatched junction bases: 5. The DNA of the CDR3 is TGTGCCTGGAACTCGGGACAGGGAAATTCACCCCTCCACTTT. Encoded protein: CAWNSGQGNSPLHF.

The chain carries TRBV29-1 and TRBJ2-7; D remains ambiguous. V lost 2 bases and J lost 6, with 11 bases in between. The length of the CDR3 is 12 residues. Germline V gene lookup returns CDR1 SQVTM and CDR2 ANQGSEA. The CDR3 loop reads CSVERGNGEQYF. The CDR3 DNA reads as TGCAGCGTTGAAAGAGGAAACGGCGAGCAGTACTTC.